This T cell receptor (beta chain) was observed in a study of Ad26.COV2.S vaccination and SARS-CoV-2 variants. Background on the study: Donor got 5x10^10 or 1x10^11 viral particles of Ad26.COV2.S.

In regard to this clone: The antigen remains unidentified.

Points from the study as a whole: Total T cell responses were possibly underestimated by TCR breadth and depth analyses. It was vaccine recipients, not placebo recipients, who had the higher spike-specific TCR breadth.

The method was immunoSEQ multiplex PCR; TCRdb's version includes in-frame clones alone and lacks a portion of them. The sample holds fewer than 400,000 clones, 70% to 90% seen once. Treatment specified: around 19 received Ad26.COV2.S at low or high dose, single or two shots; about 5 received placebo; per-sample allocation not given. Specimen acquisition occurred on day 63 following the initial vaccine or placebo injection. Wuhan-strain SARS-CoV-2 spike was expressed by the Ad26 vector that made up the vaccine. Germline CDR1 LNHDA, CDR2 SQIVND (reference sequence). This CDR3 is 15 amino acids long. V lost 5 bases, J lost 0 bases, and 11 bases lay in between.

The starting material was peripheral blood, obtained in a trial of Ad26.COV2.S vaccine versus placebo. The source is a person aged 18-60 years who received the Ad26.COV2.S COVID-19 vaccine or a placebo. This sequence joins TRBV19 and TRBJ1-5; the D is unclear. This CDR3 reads CASSPGWVSNQPQHF. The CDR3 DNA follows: TGTGCCAGTAGTCCCGGGTGGGTTAGCAATCAGCCCCAGCATTTT.